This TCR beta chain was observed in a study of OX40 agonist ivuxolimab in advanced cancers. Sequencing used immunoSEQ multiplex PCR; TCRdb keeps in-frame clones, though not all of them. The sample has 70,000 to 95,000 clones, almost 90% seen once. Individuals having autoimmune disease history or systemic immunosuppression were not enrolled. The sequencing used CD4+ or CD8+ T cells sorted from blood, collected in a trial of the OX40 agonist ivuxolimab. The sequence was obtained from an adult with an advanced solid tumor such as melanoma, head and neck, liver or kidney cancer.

Here the CDR3 DNA reads TGTGCCAGCACCAGAGCGAACTCCTACGAGCAGTACTTC. As protein: CASTRANSYEQYF. This chain joins TRBV6-4 and TRBJ2-7, with D unresolved. CDR1 and CDR2 (germline): MRHNA, SNTAGT. There are 13 residues in the CDR3. V was pared by 7 bases and J by 0 bases, with 10 bases between.